This entry describes one T cell receptor beta chain. Its matching antigen is unknown. The entry originates in a study of OX40 agonist ivuxolimab in advanced cancers. Whole-study results and caveats: The expanded peripheral T cells' antigen specificity was not determined.

Exclusion applied to patients with autoimmune disease history or systemic immunosuppression. J was trimmed by 3 bases and V by 3 bases; bases with no gene match: 1. CDR3 length: 13 amino acids. The germline gives CDR1 SEHNR, CDR2 FQNEAQ (reference sequence). TCRdb keeps only in-frame clones here, not all; method: immunoSEQ multiplex PCR. The sample lists roughly 60,000 clones; roughly nine tenths were seen once. The gene calls are TRBV7-9 and TRBJ1-1; 7 bases line up with TRBD1. Sequenced here: CD4+ or CD8+ T cells sorted from blood, sampled in a trial of the OX40 agonist ivuxolimab. This sequence was found in an adult with an advanced solid tumor such as melanoma, head and neck, liver or kidney cancer. CDR3 sequence: CASSFDRDTEAFF. The CDR3 DNA is TGTGCCAGCAGCTTCGACAGGGACACTGAAGCTTTCTTT.